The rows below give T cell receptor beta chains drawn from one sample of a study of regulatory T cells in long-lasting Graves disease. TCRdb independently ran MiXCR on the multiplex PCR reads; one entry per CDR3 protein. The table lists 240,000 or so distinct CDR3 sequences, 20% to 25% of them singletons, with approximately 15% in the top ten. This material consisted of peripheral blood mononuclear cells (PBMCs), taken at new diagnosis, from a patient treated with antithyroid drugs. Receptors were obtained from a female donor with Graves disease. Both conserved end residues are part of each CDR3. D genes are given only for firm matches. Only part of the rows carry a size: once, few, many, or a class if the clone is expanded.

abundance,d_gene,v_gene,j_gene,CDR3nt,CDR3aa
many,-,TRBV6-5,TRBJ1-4,TGTGCCAGCAGTTACGGGGAAGAAGGGAAACTGTTTTTT,CASSYGEEGKLFF
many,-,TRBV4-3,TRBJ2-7,TGCGCCAGCAGCCAAGCCCTAGTCTACGAGCAGTACTTC,CASSQALVYEQYF
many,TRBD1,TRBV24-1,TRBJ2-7,TGTGCCACCAGTGATCCTCCGGGACAGGGTGGCCGGCAGTACTTC,CATSDPPGQGGRQYF
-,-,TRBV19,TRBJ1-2,TGTGCCAGTAGTATAGGGCACAGAGCTAACTATGGCTACACCTTC,CASSIGHRANYGYTF
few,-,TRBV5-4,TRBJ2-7,TGTGCCAGCAGCCAGGGGGGAGGATACGAGCAGTACTTC,CASSQGGGYEQYF
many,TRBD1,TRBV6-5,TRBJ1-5,TGTGCCAGCAGTTACCGGGACAGGGGCAATCAGCCCCAGCATTTT,CASSYRDRGNQPQHF
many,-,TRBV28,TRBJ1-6,TGTGCCACCGAGGGACACCTCAATAATTCACCCCTCCACTTT,CATEGHLNNSPLHF
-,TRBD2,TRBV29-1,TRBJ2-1,TGCAGCGCACGGACTAGCGGGGGGGCGGGCAATGAGCAGTTCTTC,CSARTSGGAGNEQFF
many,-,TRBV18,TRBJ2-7,TGTGCCAGCTCACCTCTGGTTCCCGAGCAGTACTTC,CASSPLVPEQYF
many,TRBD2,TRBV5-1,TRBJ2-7,TGCGCCAGCAGCCCCACGAGCGGGGCCTCCTACGAGCAGTACTTC,CASSPTSGASYEQYF
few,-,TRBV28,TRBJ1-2,TGCAGATCGGGGCCTAACTATGGCTACACCTTC,CRSGPNYGYTF
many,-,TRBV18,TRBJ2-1,TGTGCCAGCTCACCACCGGCGGGAAGGCGGCGGGGTGAGCAGTTCTTC,CASSPPAGRRRGEQFF
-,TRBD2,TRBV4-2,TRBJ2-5,TGTGCCAGCAGCCAAGAGGTAGCGGGGGATCAAGAGACCCAGTACTTC,CASSQEVAGDQETQYF
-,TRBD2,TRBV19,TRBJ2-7,TGTGCCAGTAGTATAGTAGCGGGAGGTAACTACGAGCAGTACTTC,CASSIVAGGNYEQYF
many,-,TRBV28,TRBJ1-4,TGTGCCAGCAGCCCAAAAGGACAGTTTAATGAAAAACTGTTTTTT,CASSPKGQFNEKLFF
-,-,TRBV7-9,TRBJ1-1,TGTGCCAGCATCCTCCAGACTGAAGCTTTCTTT,CASILQTEAFF
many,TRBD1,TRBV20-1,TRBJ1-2,TGCAGTGCTACCGATGAGGACAGGCCCGGCTACACCTTC,CSATDEDRPGYTF
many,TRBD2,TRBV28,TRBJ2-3,TGTGCCAGCAGTCGGGGGACTAGCGGTCTCCCGGGATATTTT,CASSRGTSGLPGYF
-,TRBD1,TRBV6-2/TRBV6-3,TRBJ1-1,TGTGCCAGCAGCCGACGTGGACAGGGTGGCGAAGCTTTCTTT,CASSRRGQGGEAFF
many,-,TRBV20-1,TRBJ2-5,TGCAGTGCCGCAGTTGGGGAGACCCAGTACTTC,CSAAVGETQYF
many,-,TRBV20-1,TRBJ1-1,TGCAGAGGTGACAGAAAGGGTGCTGAAGCTTTCTTT,CRGDRKGAEAFF
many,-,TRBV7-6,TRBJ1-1,TGTGCCAGCAGCTTAGATGGGGGTACTGAAGCTTTCTTT,CASSLDGGTEAFF
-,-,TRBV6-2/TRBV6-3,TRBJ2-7,TGTGCCAGCAGTAACTACAGATACCGGGACGAGCAGTACTTC,CASSNYRYRDEQYF
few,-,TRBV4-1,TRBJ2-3,TGCGCCAGCAGCCAGCGATTTATGCTGGCGTTGGGAACAGATACGCAGTATTTT,CASSQRFMLALGTDTQYF
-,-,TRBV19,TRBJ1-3,TGTGCCAGTGAGGCGGGCTCTGGAAACACCATATATTTT,CASEAGSGNTIYF
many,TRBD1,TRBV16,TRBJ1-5,TGTGCCAGCAGCCAATTTGGGACAGGGGACGATCAGCCCCAGCATTTT,CASSQFGTGDDQPQHF
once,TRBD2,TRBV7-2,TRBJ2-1,TGTGCCAGCAGCACCCGAAGGGGTCTAGCGGGAATGAATGAGCAGTTCTTC,CASSTRRGLAGMNEQFF
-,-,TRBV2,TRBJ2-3,TGTGCCAGCAGCGGGGGAACTACTAGCACAGATACGCAGTATTTT,CASSGGTTSTDTQYF
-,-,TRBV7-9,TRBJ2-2,TGTGCCAGCAGCTTAATAGGGACGGCCGGGGAGCTGTTTTTT,CASSLIGTAGELFF
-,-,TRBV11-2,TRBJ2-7,TGTGCCAGCAGCTTAGATCCGCCCCGCCCCGGGACGGCCGCGTCCTACGAGCAGTACTTC,CASSLDPPRPGTAASYEQYF
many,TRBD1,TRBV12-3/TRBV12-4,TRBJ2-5,TGTGCCAGCAGTTTAGGGGGGGGACAGGGGGAAGAGACCCAGTACTTC,CASSLGGGQGEETQYF
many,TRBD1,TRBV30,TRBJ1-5,TGTGCCTGGGCCTGGGACAGGGAGACAGCCCAGCATTTT,CAWAWDRETAQHF
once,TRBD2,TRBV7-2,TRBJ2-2,TGTGCCAGCAGCTTAGGACTAGCGGGAGGAGGGTGGGACACCGGGGAGCTGTTTTTT,CASSLGLAGGGWDTGELFF
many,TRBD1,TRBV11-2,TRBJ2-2,TGTGCCAGCAGCATAAGTGACAGGGCGGGGGAGCTGTTTTTT,CASSISDRAGELFF
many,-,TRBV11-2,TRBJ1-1,TGTGCCAGCAGCCTTACAGGGAAGGGGACTGAAGCTTTCTTT,CASSLTGKGTEAFF
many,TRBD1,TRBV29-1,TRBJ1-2,TGCAGCGCCGTCACAGGGGATGGTGGCTACACCTTC,CSAVTGDGGYTF
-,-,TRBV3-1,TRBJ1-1,TGTGCCAGCAACCATGGGGGGATGGACACTGAAGCTTTCTTT,CASNHGGMDTEAFF
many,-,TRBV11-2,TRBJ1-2,TGTGCCAGCAGCCGTATGGGACGGAAGAACTATGGCTACACCTTC,CASSRMGRKNYGYTF
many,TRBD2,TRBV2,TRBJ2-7,TGTGCCAGCAGTGCCGGACTAGCGGGGGGCTACGAGCAGTACTTC,CASSAGLAGGYEQYF
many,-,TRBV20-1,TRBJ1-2,TGCAGTGCGCCTGGACCTGTAGGGAGTTATGGCTACACCTTC,CSAPGPVGSYGYTF
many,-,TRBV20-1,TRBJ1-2,TGCAGTGCTAGTACCCAGTCTAACTATGGCTACACCTTC,CSASTQSNYGYTF
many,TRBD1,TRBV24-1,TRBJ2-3,TGTGCCACCAGTGATAGGACAGGGGAAGCAGATACGCAGTATTTT,CATSDRTGEADTQYF
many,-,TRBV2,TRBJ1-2,TGTGCCAGCAGTGACAATGGTCAGGCTTATGGCTACACCTTC,CASSDNGQAYGYTF
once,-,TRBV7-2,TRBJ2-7,TGTGCCAGCAGCTTCAGGAAAGACTCCTACGAGCAGTACTTC,CASSFRKDSYEQYF